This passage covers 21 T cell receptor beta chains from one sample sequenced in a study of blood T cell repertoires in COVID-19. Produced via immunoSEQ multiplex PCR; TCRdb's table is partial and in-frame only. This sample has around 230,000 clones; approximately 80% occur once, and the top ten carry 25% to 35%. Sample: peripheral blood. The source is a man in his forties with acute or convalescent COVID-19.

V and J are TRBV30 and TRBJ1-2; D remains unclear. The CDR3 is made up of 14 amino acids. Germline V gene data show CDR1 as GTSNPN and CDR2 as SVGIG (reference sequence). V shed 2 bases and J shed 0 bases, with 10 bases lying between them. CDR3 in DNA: TGTGCCTGGAGTTCTGGAGCCGCTAACTATGGCTACACCTTC. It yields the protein CAWSSGAANYGYTF.

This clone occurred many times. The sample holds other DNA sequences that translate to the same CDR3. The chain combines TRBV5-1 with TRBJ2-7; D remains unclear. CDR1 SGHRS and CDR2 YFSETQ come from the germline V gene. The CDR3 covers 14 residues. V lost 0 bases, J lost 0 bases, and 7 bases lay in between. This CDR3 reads CASSLDASSYEQYF. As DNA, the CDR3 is TGCGCCAGCAGCTTGGATGCCAGCTCCTACGAGCAGTACTTC.

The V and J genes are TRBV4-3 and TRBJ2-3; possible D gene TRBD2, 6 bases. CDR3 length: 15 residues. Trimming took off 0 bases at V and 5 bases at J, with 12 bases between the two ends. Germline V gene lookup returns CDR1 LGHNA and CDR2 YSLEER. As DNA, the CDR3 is TGCGCCAGCAGCCAAGAAGGCGGGAAGGGAGATACGCAGTATTTT. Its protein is CASSQEGGKGDTQYF.

The CDR3 protein is CASSEAGGLATDTQYF. The CDR3 DNA reads as TGTGCCAGCAGTGAAGCGGGGGGACTAGCCACAGATACGCAGTATTTT. The chain links TRBV6-1 to TRBJ2-3; 9 nucleotides line up with TRBD2. The CDR3 is 16 amino acids. Germline trimming cut 0 bases from V and 2 bases from J; bases unmatched to any gene: 3. From germline, CDR1 is MNHNS and CDR2 SASEGT.

DNA for the CDR3: TGTGCCAGCAGCGTAGAGACTAGCGGGTGGGATACGCAGTATTTT. Translated: CASSVETSGWDTQYF. This chain joins TRBV9 and TRBJ2-3; TRBD2 aligns across 10 bases. The germline V gene has CDR1 SGDLS and CDR2 YYNGEE. V was pared by 0 bases and J by 6 bases, with 4 bases of the junction left unmatched. This CDR3 spans 15 amino acids. The whole variable domain, remainder taken from reference TRBV9 and TRBJ2-3, is DSGVTQTPKHLITATGQRVTLRCSPRSGDLSVYWYQQSLDQGLQFLIQYYNGEERAKGNILERFSAQQFPDLHSELNLSSLELGDSALYFCASSVETSGWDTQYFGPGTRLTVL.

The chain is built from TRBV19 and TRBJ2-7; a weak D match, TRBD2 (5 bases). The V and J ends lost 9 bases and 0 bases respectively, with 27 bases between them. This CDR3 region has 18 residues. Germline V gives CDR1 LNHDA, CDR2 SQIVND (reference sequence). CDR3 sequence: CARDNLRNAEVTSYEQYF. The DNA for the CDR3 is TGTGCCAGAGACAATCTAAGAAATGCGGAGGTTACCTCCTACGAGCAGTACTTC.

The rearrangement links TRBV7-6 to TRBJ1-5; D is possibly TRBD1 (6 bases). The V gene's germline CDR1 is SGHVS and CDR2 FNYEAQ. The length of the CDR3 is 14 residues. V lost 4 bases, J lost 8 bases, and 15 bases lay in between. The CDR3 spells CASSSRDNGEPQHF. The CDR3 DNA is TGTGCCAGCAGCTCCCGGGACAACGGGGAGCCCCAGCATTTT.

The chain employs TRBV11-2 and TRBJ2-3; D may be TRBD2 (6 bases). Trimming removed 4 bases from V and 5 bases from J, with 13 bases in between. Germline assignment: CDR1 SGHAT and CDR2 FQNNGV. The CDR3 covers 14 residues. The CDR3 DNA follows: TGTGCCAGCAGCTCGGGACTGGGGGGAGATACGCAGTATTTT. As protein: CASSSGLGGDTQYF.

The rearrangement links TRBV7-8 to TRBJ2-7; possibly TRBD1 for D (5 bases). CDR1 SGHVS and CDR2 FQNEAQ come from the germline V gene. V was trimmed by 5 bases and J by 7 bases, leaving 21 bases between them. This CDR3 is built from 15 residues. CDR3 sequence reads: CASSPQRTRSTEQYF. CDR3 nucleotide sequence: TGTGCCAGCAGCCCGCAGAGGACACGTTCTACGGAGCAGTACTTC.

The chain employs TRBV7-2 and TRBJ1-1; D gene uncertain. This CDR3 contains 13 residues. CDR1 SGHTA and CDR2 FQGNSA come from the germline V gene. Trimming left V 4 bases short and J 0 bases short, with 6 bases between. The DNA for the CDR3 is TGTGCCAGCAGCTCGGTTTTGAACACTGAAGCTTTCTTT. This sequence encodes CASSSVLNTEAFF. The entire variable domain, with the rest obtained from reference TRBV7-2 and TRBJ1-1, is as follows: GAGVSQSPSNKVTEKGKDVELRCDPISGHTALYWYRQSLGQGLEFLIYFQGNSAPDKSGLPSDRFSAERTGGSVSTLTIQRTQQEDSAVYLCASSSVLNTEAFFGQGTRLTVV.

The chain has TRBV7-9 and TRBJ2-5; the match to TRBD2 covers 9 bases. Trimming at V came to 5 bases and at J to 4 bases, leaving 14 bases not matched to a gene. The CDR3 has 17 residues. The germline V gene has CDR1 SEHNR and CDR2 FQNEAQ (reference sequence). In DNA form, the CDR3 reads TGTGCCAGCAGCCCAGCGGAGCGGGGGGAGTTAGTAGAGACCCAGTACTTC. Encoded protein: CASSPAERGELVETQYF.

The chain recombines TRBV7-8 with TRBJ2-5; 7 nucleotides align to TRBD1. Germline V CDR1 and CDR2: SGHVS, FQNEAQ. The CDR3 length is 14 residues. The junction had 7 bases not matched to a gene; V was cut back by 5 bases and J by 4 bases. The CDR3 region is CASSIYRGSETQYF. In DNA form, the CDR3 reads TGTGCCAGCAGCATTTACAGGGGTTCAGAGACCCAGTACTTC.

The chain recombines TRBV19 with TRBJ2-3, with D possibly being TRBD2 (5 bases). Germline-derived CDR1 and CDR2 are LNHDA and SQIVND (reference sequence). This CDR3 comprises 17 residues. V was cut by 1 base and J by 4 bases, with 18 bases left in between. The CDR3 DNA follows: TGTGCCAGTAGTATAGCGAGAGGAGGCACGAGACCAGATACGCAGTATTTT. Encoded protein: CASSIARGGTRPDTQYF.

CDR3 region: CSVTEGPGQALGYTF. In nucleotides, the CDR3 is TGCAGCGTTACTGAGGGCCCCGGACAGGCCCTAGGCTACACCTTC. The chain has TRBV29-1 and TRBJ1-2; 7 bases fit TRBD1. With 5 bases clipped from V and 8 bases from J, the junction kept 17 bases outside the gene matches. The length of the CDR3 is 15 residues. The germline gives CDR1 SQVTM, CDR2 ANQGSEA.

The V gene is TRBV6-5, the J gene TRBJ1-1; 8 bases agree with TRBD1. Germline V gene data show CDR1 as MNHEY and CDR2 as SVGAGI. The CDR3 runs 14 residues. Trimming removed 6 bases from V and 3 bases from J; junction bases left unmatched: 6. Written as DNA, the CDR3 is TGTGCCAGCAGGCAAGACAGGGGTGACACTGAAGCTTTCTTT. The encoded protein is CASRQDRGDTEAFF.

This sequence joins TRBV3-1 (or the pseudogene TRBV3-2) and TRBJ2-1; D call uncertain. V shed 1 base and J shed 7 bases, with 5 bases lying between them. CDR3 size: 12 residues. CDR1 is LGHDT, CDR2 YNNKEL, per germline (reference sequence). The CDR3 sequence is CASSQVLNEQFF. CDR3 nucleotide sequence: TGTGCCAGCAGCCAAGTATTGAATGAGCAGTTCTTC.

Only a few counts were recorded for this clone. CDR3 region: CASSLRQSLAKNIQYF. DNA of the CDR3: TGTGCCAGCAGTTTGAGACAGTCTCTAGCCAAAAACATTCAGTACTTC. This chain joins TRBV28 and TRBJ2-4, with TRBD1 as a possible D gene (5 bases). The V gene lost 3 bases and the J gene lost 0 bases, with 12 bases spanning the gap. The length of the CDR3 is 16 residues. The germline V gene encodes CDR1 MDHEN and CDR2 SYDVKM.

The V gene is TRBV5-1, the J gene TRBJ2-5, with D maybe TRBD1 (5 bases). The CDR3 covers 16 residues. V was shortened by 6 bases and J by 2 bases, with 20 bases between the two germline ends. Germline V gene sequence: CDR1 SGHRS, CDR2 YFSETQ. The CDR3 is CASKSGRGPLQETQYF. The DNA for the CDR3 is TGCGCCAGCAAGTCTGGTAGGGGCCCCCTACAAGAGACCCAGTACTTC.

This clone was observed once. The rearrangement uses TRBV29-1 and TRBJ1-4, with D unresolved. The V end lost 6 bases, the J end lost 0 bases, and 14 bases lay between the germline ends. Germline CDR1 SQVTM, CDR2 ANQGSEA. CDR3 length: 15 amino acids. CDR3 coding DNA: TGCAGCGTGGCCCTTTTGGGAGCAACTAATGAAAAACTGTTTTTT. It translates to CSVALLGATNEKLFF.

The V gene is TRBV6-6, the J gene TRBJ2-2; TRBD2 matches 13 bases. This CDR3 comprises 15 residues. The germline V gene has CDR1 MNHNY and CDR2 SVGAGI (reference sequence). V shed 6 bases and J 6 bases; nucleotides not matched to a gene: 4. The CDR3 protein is CASSLLAGGPGELFF. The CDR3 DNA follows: TGTGCCAGCAGCCTACTAGCGGGAGGGCCCGGGGAGCTGTTTTTT.

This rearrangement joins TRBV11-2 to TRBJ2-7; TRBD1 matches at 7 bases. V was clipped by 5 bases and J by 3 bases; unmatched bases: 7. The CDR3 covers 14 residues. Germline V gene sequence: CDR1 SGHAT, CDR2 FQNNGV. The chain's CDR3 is CASSQEAGGYEQYF. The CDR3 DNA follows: TGTGCCAGCAGCCAGGAGGCAGGGGGCTACGAGCAGTACTTC.